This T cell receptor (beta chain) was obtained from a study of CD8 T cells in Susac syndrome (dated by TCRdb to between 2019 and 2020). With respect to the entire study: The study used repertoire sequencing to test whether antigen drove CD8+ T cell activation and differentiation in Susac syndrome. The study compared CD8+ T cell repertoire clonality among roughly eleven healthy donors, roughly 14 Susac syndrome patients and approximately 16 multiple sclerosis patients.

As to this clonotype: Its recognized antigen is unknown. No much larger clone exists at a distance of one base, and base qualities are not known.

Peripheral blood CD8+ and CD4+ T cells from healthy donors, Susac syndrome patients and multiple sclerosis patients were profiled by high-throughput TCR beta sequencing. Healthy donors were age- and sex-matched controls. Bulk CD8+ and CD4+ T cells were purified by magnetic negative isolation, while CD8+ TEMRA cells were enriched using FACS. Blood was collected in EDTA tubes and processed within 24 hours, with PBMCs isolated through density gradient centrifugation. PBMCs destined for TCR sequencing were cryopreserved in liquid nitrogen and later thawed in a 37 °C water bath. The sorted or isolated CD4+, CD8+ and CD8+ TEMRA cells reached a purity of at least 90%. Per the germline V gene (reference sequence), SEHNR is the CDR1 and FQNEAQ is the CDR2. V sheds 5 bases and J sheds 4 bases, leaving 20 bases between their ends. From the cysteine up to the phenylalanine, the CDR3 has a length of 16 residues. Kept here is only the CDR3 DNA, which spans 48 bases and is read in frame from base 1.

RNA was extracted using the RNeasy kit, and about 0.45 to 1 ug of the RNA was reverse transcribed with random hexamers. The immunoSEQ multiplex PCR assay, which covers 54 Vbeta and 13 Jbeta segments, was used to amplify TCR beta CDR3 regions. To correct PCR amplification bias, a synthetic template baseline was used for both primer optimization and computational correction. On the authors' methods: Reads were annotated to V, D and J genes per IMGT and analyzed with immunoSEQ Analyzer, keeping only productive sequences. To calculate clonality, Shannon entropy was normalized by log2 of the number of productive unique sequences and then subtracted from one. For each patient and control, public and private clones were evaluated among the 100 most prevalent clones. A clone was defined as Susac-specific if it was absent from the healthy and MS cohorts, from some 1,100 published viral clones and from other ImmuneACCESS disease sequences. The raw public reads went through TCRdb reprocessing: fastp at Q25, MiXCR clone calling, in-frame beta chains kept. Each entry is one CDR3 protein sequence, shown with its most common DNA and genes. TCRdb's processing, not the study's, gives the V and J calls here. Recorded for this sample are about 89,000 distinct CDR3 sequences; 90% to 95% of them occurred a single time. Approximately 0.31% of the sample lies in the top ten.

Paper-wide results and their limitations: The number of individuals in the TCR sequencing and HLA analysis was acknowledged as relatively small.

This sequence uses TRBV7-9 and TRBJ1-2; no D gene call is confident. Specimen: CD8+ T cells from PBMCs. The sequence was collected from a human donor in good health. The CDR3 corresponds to CASSPEGIGIIYGYTF. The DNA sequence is TGTGCCAGCAGCCCAGAGGGTATCGGTATTATCTATGGCTACACCTTC.